The source of this T cell receptor (beta chain) is a study of blood T cell repertoires in COVID-19 (TCRdb year 2020). For the wider study: Samples from collaborators originated in the United States, Italy and Spain and spanned both the acute and convalescent phases of COVID-19. The prospective study material was composed of cDNA or gDNA derived from T cells, B-cell-depleted T cells, or PBMCs. The dataset comprised deeply sampled blood TCRbeta repertoires from subjects exposed to, actively infected with, or recovered from COVID-19. The repertoires were released in a freely available public database meant as a resource for research on the immune response to SARS-CoV-2. Samples were obtained from the ongoing ImmuneRACE study (first 160 participants) and from some 1,300 subjects provided by 6 global collaborators. A de-identified subject ID, COVID-19 status, age in years and sex were almost always included in the sample metadata. Where HLA class I and class II types were available, the types were taken from metadata supplied by the sample provider, not from assay-based typing.

Whole blood was collected in K2EDTA tubes by collaborating institutions according to the institutions' own protocols. For TCRbeta analysis, collaborator samples were shipped as frozen whole blood, as isolated PBMCs, or as DNA extracted from either sample type. The cysteine opens and the phenylalanine closes a CDR3 of 13 amino acids. The entry retains the CDR3 DNA only, 39 bases that are in frame from base 1. V and J lose 11 bases and 1 base, and a span of 14 bases separates them. For CDR1 and CDR2, the germline V gene lists MDHEN and SYDVKM. Overall study outcomes, separate from this receptor: Clinical and demographic metadata were provided uncurated, with the amount varying by source and participant.

Comment on this clone: The antigen this receptor binds is unknown. The input lacks base qualities; no much larger clone sits a single base away.

TCRbeta CDR3 regions were amplified from genomic DNA by means of the immunoSEQ Assay, a bias-controlled multiplex PCR. On the study's bioinformatics: The number of nucleated cells in each sample was estimated by amplification of reference gene primers within the assay. To quantify the absolute abundance of each unique TCRbeta CDR3 rearrangement, sequence reads were collapsed and filtered. For each sample, productive Simpson clonality was calculated as the square root of Simpson's diversity index across productive rearrangements. Not all clones reach the TCRdb copy of this immuneACCESS table, which keeps in-frame sequences only. Checked studies attribute under half of the gap to unresolved V genes and leave the rest unexplained. V, J and clone size are those of that table, while D and trimming were read from the DNA. The sample records 300,000 to 400,000 clones, around nine tenths of which are singletons. The ten largest clones add up to 3% of the sample.

In this chain, TRBV28 is recombined with TRBJ2-5; the D segment could be TRBD2, given 6 matching bases. Sequences were obtained from peripheral blood. The TCR originated in a human donor in a cohort sampled during active COVID-19. In nucleotides, the sequence is TGTGCCGTTTGGGACTCGCTCCAAGAGACCCAGTACTTC. Its coded protein is CAVWDSLQETQYF.